A selection of T cell receptor beta chains follows, all from one sample in a study of blood T cell repertoires in COVID-19. Only in-frame clones appear in the TCRdb table, and some are missing; sequencing was by immunoSEQ multiplex PCR. The data show under 120,000 clones, approximately 81% seen once. Sequenced input: peripheral blood. The receptors derive from a human donor in a cohort sampled during active COVID-19. Each CDR3 is given with its conserved first and last residue. The order of the fields is D gene, V gene, clone size, J gene, CDR3 protein, CDR3 DNA. The D gene is left open where the match is weak. For some rows the clone size is stated as once, few or many, or as a class when expanded; others skip it.

d_call: -
v_call: TRBV10-3
clone_size: -
j_call: TRBJ1-5
cdr3_aa: CAISPGRENQPQHF
cdr3_nt: TGTGCCATCAGCCCCGGGAGGGAAAATCAGCCCCAGCATTTT

d_call: -
v_call: TRBV11-2
clone_size: -
j_call: TRBJ2-1
cdr3_aa: CASSLGLAGRTPNEQFF
cdr3_nt: TGTGCCAGCAGCTTAGGGTTGGCGGGAAGAACACCCAATGAGCAGTTCTTC

d_call: TRBD2
v_call: TRBV6-4
clone_size: -
j_call: TRBJ2-2
cdr3_aa: CASSRTLGLAGFTGELFF
cdr3_nt: TGTGCCAGCAGTCGCACCCTTGGACTAGCGGGATTCACCGGGGAGCTGTTTTTT

d_call: -
v_call: TRBV7-2
clone_size: -
j_call: TRBJ2-2
cdr3_aa: CASSLEALTPINTGELFF
cdr3_nt: TGTGCCAGCAGCTTAGAAGCGTTGACTCCCATCAACACCGGGGAGCTGTTTTTT

d_call: -
v_call: TRBV5-1
clone_size: once
j_call: TRBJ2-2
cdr3_aa: CASSLAGGAETGELFF
cdr3_nt: TGCGCCAGCAGCTTGGCTGGGGGGGCCGAAACCGGGGAGCTGTTTTTT

d_call: -
v_call: TRBV20-1
clone_size: -
j_call: TRBJ2-7
cdr3_aa: CSASRRTYEQYF
cdr3_nt: TGCAGTGCTAGTCGGAGGACCTACGAGCAGTACTTC

d_call: TRBD2
v_call: TRBV5-1
clone_size: -
j_call: TRBJ2-7
cdr3_aa: CASSLGGLAGGQNEQYF
cdr3_nt: TGCGCCAGCAGCTTGGGGGGACTAGCGGGAGGTCAGAACGAGCAGTACTTC

d_call: TRBD1
v_call: TRBV5-1
clone_size: -
j_call: TRBJ2-2
cdr3_aa: CASSLSAGTGGTGELFF
cdr3_nt: TGCGCCAGCAGCTTGTCAGCCGGGACAGGGGGCACCGGGGAGCTGTTTTTT

d_call: TRBD1
v_call: TRBV9
clone_size: -
j_call: TRBJ1-6
cdr3_aa: CASSVGTGSYNSPLHF
cdr3_nt: TGTGCCAGCAGCGTAGGGACAGGCTCTTATAATTCACCCCTCCACTTT

d_call: TRBD1
v_call: TRBV27
clone_size: -
j_call: TRBJ1-6
cdr3_aa: CASSGGTGDNSPLHF
cdr3_nt: TGTGCCAGCAGCGGGGGGACAGGAGACAATTCACCCCTCCACTTT

d_call: TRBD2
v_call: TRBV27
clone_size: -
j_call: TRBJ2-2
cdr3_aa: CASSPQTSSNTGELFF
cdr3_nt: TGTGCCAGCAGTCCGCAGACTAGCTCCAACACCGGGGAGCTGTTTTTT

d_call: -
v_call: TRBV15
clone_size: -
j_call: TRBJ2-5
cdr3_aa: CATSRGVWRDLQETQYF
cdr3_nt: TGTGCCACCAGCAGAGGGGTTTGGCGGGACCTCCAAGAGACCCAGTACTTC

d_call: -
v_call: TRBV10-3
clone_size: -
j_call: TRBJ2-5
cdr3_aa: CAISEEWETQYF
cdr3_nt: TGTGCCATCAGTGAGGAGTGGGAGACCCAGTACTTC

d_call: TRBD1
v_call: TRBV9
clone_size: -
j_call: TRBJ2-1
cdr3_aa: CASSVDRGGTGWDEQFF
cdr3_nt: TGTGCCAGCAGCGTAGACCGGGGAGGGACAGGGTGGGATGAGCAGTTCTTC

d_call: -
v_call: TRBV19
clone_size: -
j_call: TRBJ2-1
cdr3_aa: CASSIWATPYNEQFF
cdr3_nt: TGTGCCAGTAGTATCTGGGCTACCCCCTACAATGAGCAGTTCTTC

d_call: TRBD1
v_call: TRBV5-8
clone_size: -
j_call: TRBJ1-6
cdr3_aa: CASTEDRANSPLHF
cdr3_nt: TGTGCCAGCACCGAGGACAGGGCAAATTCACCCCTCCACTTT

d_call: -
v_call: TRBV28
clone_size: -
j_call: TRBJ1-3
cdr3_aa: CASRRGVPSGNTIYF
cdr3_nt: TGTGCCAGCAGACGGGGGGTACCCTCTGGAAACACCATATATTTT

d_call: TRBD1
v_call: TRBV5-4
clone_size: -
j_call: TRBJ1-1
cdr3_aa: CASSSPGQGDTEAFF
cdr3_nt: TGTGCCAGCAGCTCCCCGGGACAGGGTGACACTGAAGCTTTCTTT

d_call: -
v_call: TRBV5-6
clone_size: -
j_call: TRBJ2-1
cdr3_aa: CASSLGWAVTYNEQFF
cdr3_nt: TGTGCCAGCAGCTTGGGTTGGGCCGTGACCTACAATGAGCAGTTCTTC

d_call: -
v_call: TRBV18
clone_size: -
j_call: TRBJ1-6
cdr3_aa: CASSMAGMNSPLHF
cdr3_nt: TGTGCCAGCTCCATGGCGGGGATGAATTCACCCCTCCACTTT

d_call: TRBD1
v_call: TRBV5-1
clone_size: once
j_call: TRBJ2-2
cdr3_aa: CASSSWAGQGLKNTGELFF
cdr3_nt: TGCGCCAGCTCCTCCTGGGCGGGACAGGGCCTTAAAAACACCGGGGAGCTGTTTTTT

d_call: TRBD1
v_call: TRBV29-1
clone_size: -
j_call: TRBJ1-1
cdr3_aa: CSVEGTESEAFF
cdr3_nt: TGCAGCGTTGAGGGGACAGAAAGTGAAGCTTTCTTT

d_call: -
v_call: TRBV28
clone_size: -
j_call: TRBJ1-4
cdr3_aa: CASSLGPINEKLFF
cdr3_nt: TGTGCCAGCAGTTTAGGGCCCATTAATGAAAAACTGTTTTTT

d_call: TRBD2
v_call: TRBV4-1
clone_size: -
j_call: TRBJ2-3
cdr3_aa: CASSQGTLRGGPDTQYF
cdr3_nt: TGCGCCAGCAGCCAGGGTACATTGCGGGGGGGTCCAGATACGCAGTATTTT

d_call: TRBD1
v_call: TRBV28
clone_size: -
j_call: TRBJ1-4
cdr3_aa: CASSLSDRLAPSGEKLFF
cdr3_nt: TGTGCCAGCAGTTTATCGGACAGGCTAGCTCCCTCAGGTGAAAAACTGTTTTTT

d_call: TRBD1
v_call: TRBV28
clone_size: -
j_call: TRBJ2-7
cdr3_aa: CASRPGDRGVDEQYF
cdr3_nt: TGTGCCAGCAGGCCGGGGGACAGGGGGGTTGACGAGCAGTACTTC

d_call: TRBD2
v_call: TRBV7-9
clone_size: -
j_call: TRBJ2-1
cdr3_aa: CASSSMTGLAGGLNEQFF
cdr3_nt: TGTGCCAGCAGCTCGATGACGGGACTAGCGGGAGGGCTCAATGAGCAGTTCTTC

d_call: TRBD2
v_call: TRBV6-5
clone_size: -
j_call: TRBJ2-1
cdr3_aa: CASRASSGTYNEQFF
cdr3_nt: TGTGCCAGCAGAGCCTCTAGCGGGACCTACAATGAGCAGTTCTTC

d_call: -
v_call: TRBV11-1
clone_size: -
j_call: TRBJ1-6
cdr3_aa: CASSLEATNNSPLHF
cdr3_nt: TGTGCCAGCTCCCTAGAGGCGACCAATAATTCACCCCTCCACTTT

d_call: -
v_call: TRBV7-9
clone_size: -
j_call: TRBJ2-7
cdr3_aa: CASSLGLATYEQYF
cdr3_nt: TGTGCCAGCAGCCTAGGGCTGGCCACCTACGAGCAGTACTTC

d_call: TRBD1
v_call: TRBV9
clone_size: once
j_call: TRBJ2-2
cdr3_aa: CASSVGQGARTGELFF
cdr3_nt: TGTGCCAGCAGCGTAGGGCAGGGGGCGAGGACCGGGGAGCTGTTTTTT

d_call: -
v_call: TRBV12-3/TRBV12-4
clone_size: -
j_call: TRBJ1-2
cdr3_aa: CASSSEVGGYTF
cdr3_nt: TGTGCCAGCAGTTCCGAGGTGGGTGGCTACACCTTC

d_call: TRBD1
v_call: TRBV6-4
clone_size: -
j_call: TRBJ2-2
cdr3_aa: CASSDPRDRGNTGELFF
cdr3_nt: TGTGCCAGCAGTGACCCCCGGGACAGGGGAAACACCGGGGAGCTGTTTTTT

d_call: -
v_call: TRBV4-2
clone_size: -
j_call: TRBJ2-7
cdr3_aa: CASSQLAGAPWYEQYF
cdr3_nt: TGTGCCAGCAGCCAACTCGCAGGGGCTCCTTGGTACGAGCAGTACTTC

d_call: -
v_call: TRBV18
clone_size: -
j_call: TRBJ2-7
cdr3_aa: CASSPLGEGAQYF
cdr3_nt: TGTGCCAGCTCACCACTCGGTGAGGGAGCGCAGTACTTC

d_call: -
v_call: TRBV7-7
clone_size: few
j_call: TRBJ2-2
cdr3_aa: CASSLDLQAANTGELFF
cdr3_nt: TGTGCCAGCAGCTTAGATCTACAGGCGGCGAACACCGGGGAGCTGTTTTTT

d_call: -
v_call: TRBV24-1
clone_size: -
j_call: TRBJ1-2
cdr3_aa: CATSANNYGYTF
cdr3_nt: TGTGCCACCAGTGCCAATAACTATGGCTACACCTTC

d_call: -
v_call: TRBV4-1
clone_size: -
j_call: TRBJ1-6
cdr3_aa: CASSQDKMPDIYNSPLHF
cdr3_nt: TGCGCCAGCAGCCAAGATAAGATGCCCGACATTTATAATTCACCCCTCCACTTT

d_call: -
v_call: TRBV12-3/TRBV12-4
clone_size: -
j_call: TRBJ1-3
cdr3_aa: CASSFPENTIYF
cdr3_nt: TGTGCCAGCAGTTTCCCGGAGAACACCATATATTTT

d_call: -
v_call: TRBV9
clone_size: -
j_call: TRBJ2-2
cdr3_aa: CASSPRTETGELFF
cdr3_nt: TGTGCCAGCAGCCCCCGGACAGAAACCGGGGAGCTGTTTTTT

d_call: -
v_call: TRBV7-9
clone_size: few
j_call: TRBJ2-7
cdr3_aa: CASSTDRTEQYF
cdr3_nt: TGTGCCAGCAGCACTGACAGGACCGAGCAGTACTTC

d_call: TRBD2
v_call: TRBV4-2
clone_size: -
j_call: TRBJ2-2
cdr3_aa: CASSHGGDRYTGELFF
cdr3_nt: TGTGCCAGCAGCCACGGGGGGGACCGTTACACCGGGGAGCTGTTTTTT

d_call: -
v_call: TRBV6-6
clone_size: -
j_call: TRBJ2-7
cdr3_aa: CASSYSLAEQYF
cdr3_nt: TGTGCCAGCAGTTACTCTCTGGCCGAGCAGTACTTC

d_call: TRBD1
v_call: TRBV5-5
clone_size: -
j_call: TRBJ1-2
cdr3_aa: CASSLGLTGDLSVWGYTF
cdr3_nt: TGTGCCAGCAGCTTGGGATTGACAGGGGACCTTTCGGTGTGGGGCTACACCTTC

d_call: TRBD1
v_call: TRBV7-9
clone_size: -
j_call: TRBJ2-5
cdr3_aa: CASRSTGEETQYF
cdr3_nt: TGTGCCAGCAGGTCGACAGGGGAGGAGACCCAGTACTTC

d_call: -
v_call: TRBV7-9
clone_size: medium-sized
j_call: TRBJ2-1
cdr3_aa: CASSLVGGLNNEQFF
cdr3_nt: TGTGCCAGCAGCTTGGTCGGGGGACTGAACAATGAGCAGTTCTTC

d_call: -
v_call: TRBV4-3
clone_size: -
j_call: TRBJ2-3
cdr3_aa: CASSLEWGGPFSTDTQYF
cdr3_nt: TGCGCCAGCAGTCTGGAGTGGGGGGGCCCCTTTAGCACAGATACGCAGTATTTT

d_call: -
v_call: TRBV18
clone_size: -
j_call: TRBJ2-5
cdr3_aa: CASSPPGAGIQETQYF
cdr3_nt: TGTGCCAGCTCACCACCAGGAGCGGGTATACAAGAGACCCAGTACTTC

d_call: -
v_call: TRBV5-3
clone_size: -
j_call: TRBJ1-2
cdr3_aa: CARSLMRAANYGYTF
cdr3_nt: TGTGCCAGAAGCTTGATGAGGGCGGCTAACTATGGCTACACCTTC

d_call: -
v_call: TRBV12-3/TRBV12-4
clone_size: -
j_call: TRBJ1-2
cdr3_aa: CASSSSGGYGYTF
cdr3_nt: TGTGCCAGCAGCTCATCCGGGGGCTATGGCTACACCTTC

d_call: -
v_call: TRBV19
clone_size: -
j_call: TRBJ2-7
cdr3_aa: CASAGLSSYEQYF
cdr3_nt: TGTGCCAGCGCCGGGTTGAGCTCCTACGAGCAGTACTTC

d_call: -
v_call: TRBV29-1
clone_size: -
j_call: TRBJ1-3
cdr3_aa: CSVDQGSGNTIYF
cdr3_nt: TGCAGCGTTGATCAGGGCTCTGGAAACACCATATATTTT

d_call: -
v_call: TRBV9
clone_size: -
j_call: TRBJ2-1
cdr3_aa: CASSVVGGSPDEQFF
cdr3_nt: TGTGCCAGCAGCGTAGTCGGGGGATCCCCCGATGAGCAGTTCTTC

d_call: -
v_call: TRBV5-1
clone_size: -
j_call: TRBJ2-1
cdr3_aa: CASSVLPESSYNEQFF
cdr3_nt: TGCGCCAGCAGCGTCCTTCCCGAGAGCTCCTACAATGAGCAGTTCTTC

d_call: -
v_call: TRBV3-1/TRBV3-2
clone_size: -
j_call: TRBJ2-5
cdr3_aa: CASSQQGVGETQYF
cdr3_nt: TGTGCCAGCAGCCAACAGGGTGTGGGAGAGACCCAGTACTTC

d_call: -
v_call: TRBV18
clone_size: -
j_call: TRBJ1-1
cdr3_aa: CASSQTGMNTEAFF
cdr3_nt: TGTGCCAGCTCACAGACAGGTATGAACACTGAAGCTTTCTTT

d_call: -
v_call: TRBV30
clone_size: -
j_call: TRBJ1-2
cdr3_aa: CAWSVQSGNGYTF
cdr3_nt: TGTGCCTGGAGTGTACAATCGGGTAATGGCTACACCTTC